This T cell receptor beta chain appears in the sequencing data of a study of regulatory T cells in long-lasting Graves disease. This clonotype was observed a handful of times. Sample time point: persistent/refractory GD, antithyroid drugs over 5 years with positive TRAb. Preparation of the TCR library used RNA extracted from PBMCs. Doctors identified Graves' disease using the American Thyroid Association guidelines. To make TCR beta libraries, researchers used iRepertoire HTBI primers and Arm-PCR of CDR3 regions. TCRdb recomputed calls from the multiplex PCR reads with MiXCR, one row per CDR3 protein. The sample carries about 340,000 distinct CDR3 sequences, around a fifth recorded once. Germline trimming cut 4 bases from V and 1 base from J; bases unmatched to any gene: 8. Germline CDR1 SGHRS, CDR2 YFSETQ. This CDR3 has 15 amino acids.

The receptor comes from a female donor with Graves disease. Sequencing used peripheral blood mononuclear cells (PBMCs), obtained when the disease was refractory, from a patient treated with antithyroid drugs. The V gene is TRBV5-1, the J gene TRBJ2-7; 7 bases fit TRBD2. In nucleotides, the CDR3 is TGCGCCAGCAGCCCGACTAGCAGAATATCCTACGAGCAGTACTTC. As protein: CASSPTSRISYEQYF.